This T cell receptor (beta chain) comes out of a study of control samples from healthy donors and cancer patients (dated by TCRdb to between 2020 and 2021). The germline V gene provides CDR1 SGHAT and CDR2 FQNNGV. Trimming removed 4 bases from V and 8 bases from J; the gene matches leave 7 bases unexplained. The CDR3 runs 14 residues from the cysteine to the phenylalanine. This entry keeps only the CDR3 DNA: 42 bases, framed from base 1. With regard to this clone: Its antigen remains unidentified. Base-call qualities are not available, and no considerably larger clone is one nucleotide away.

Libraries came from the immunoSEQ multiplex PCR assay. The clones in this table, taken by TCRdb from immuneACCESS, are in-frame only. Not every clone is retained; where verified, under half of the shortfall comes from an unresolved V gene, and the cause of the rest is unknown. The table for this sample lists over 50,000 clones; approximately 80% of them were counted only once. The top ten clonotypes cover roughly 9.1% of the sample. Sequenced sample: blood. The V and J genes are TRBV11-2 and TRBJ2-1; TRBD1 agrees with 8 junctional bases. This TCR was sampled from a man between 65 and 85 years old in good health. The CDR3 protein is CASSSETGGYEQFF. The nucleotides are TGTGCCAGCAGCTCGGAAACAGGGGGGTATGAGCAGTTCTTC. With all but the CDR3 taken from the reference TRBV11-2 and TRBJ2-1 genes, the full variable domain is: EAGVAQSPRYKIIEKRQSVAFWCNPISGHATLYWYQQILGQGPKLLIQFQNNGVVDDSQLPKDRFSAERLKGVDSTLKIQPAKLEDSAVYLCASSSETGGYEQFFGPGTRLTVL.